This is a list of T cell receptor beta chains from one sample in a study of T cells in Graves' hyperthyroidism and ophthalmopathy. TCRdb fed the multiplex PCR reads into MiXCR, producing one record per CDR3 protein. The sample yields 490,000 or so distinct CDR3 sequences, 20% to 25% seen once. Sequences were obtained from blood. The source is a woman in her seventies with Graves' ophthalmopathy. Each CDR3 is given with its conserved first and last residue. Fields, in order: J gene, V gene, D gene, clone size, CDR3 DNA, CDR3 protein. D genes are given only for firm matches. Where a row states a size, it is once, few, many or the class of an expanded clone; other rows omit it.

j_gene: TRBJ2-2; v_gene: TRBV30; d_gene: -; abundance: -; CDR3nt: TGTGCCTGGAGTGGGGTCGCCGGGGAGCTGTTTTTT; CDR3aa: CAWSGVAGELFF
j_gene: TRBJ2-1; v_gene: TRBV3-1; d_gene: TRBD2; abundance: -; CDR3nt: TGTGCCAGCAGCCAAGATGGAGCGGGAGGTTGGAATGAGCAGTTCTTC; CDR3aa: CASSQDGAGGWNEQFF
j_gene: TRBJ1-1; v_gene: TRBV6-5; d_gene: -; abundance: -; CDR3nt: TGTGCCAGCAGTTACTCGGGGGGGGTGCCCCACACTGAAGCTTTCTTT; CDR3aa: CASSYSGGVPHTEAFF
j_gene: TRBJ2-7; v_gene: TRBV7-2; d_gene: TRBD2; abundance: many; CDR3nt: TGTGCCAGCATCGGACGGGGCGGACTAGGCGAGCAGTACTTC; CDR3aa: CASIGRGGLGEQYF
j_gene: TRBJ1-2; v_gene: TRBV20-1; d_gene: TRBD1; abundance: many; CDR3nt: TGCAGTGCTAGAGAAACAGGGGGCTATGGCTACACCTTC; CDR3aa: CSARETGGYGYTF
j_gene: TRBJ2-1; v_gene: TRBV7-2; d_gene: -; abundance: -; CDR3nt: TGTGCCAGCAGCTTGTATGGCTTCTACAATGAGCAGTTCTTC; CDR3aa: CASSLYGFYNEQFF
j_gene: TRBJ1-4; v_gene: TRBV28; d_gene: -; abundance: many; CDR3nt: TGTGCCAGCTCTCCCCCGACAGCGGGCGAGAATGAAAAACTGTTTTTT; CDR3aa: CASSPPTAGENEKLFF
j_gene: TRBJ1-1; v_gene: TRBV19; d_gene: TRBD1; abundance: many; CDR3nt: TGTGCCAGTATATGGACAGGGAGGTCTGAAGCTTTCTTT; CDR3aa: CASIWTGRSEAFF
j_gene: TRBJ2-3; v_gene: TRBV30; d_gene: TRBD2; abundance: few; CDR3nt: TGTGCCTGGAGTAGGCTAGCGGGAAGCACAGATACGCAGTATTTT; CDR3aa: CAWSRLAGSTDTQYF
j_gene: TRBJ2-5; v_gene: TRBV5-1; d_gene: TRBD2; abundance: many; CDR3nt: TGTGCCAGCAGCCCCGGACTAGCGGGAAAAGAGACCCAGTACTTC; CDR3aa: CASSPGLAGKETQYF
j_gene: TRBJ2-3; v_gene: TRBV2; d_gene: TRBD2; abundance: -; CDR3nt: TGTGCCAGCACCAGGGACTATCCTAGCACAGATACGCAGTATTTT; CDR3aa: CASTRDYPSTDTQYF
j_gene: TRBJ1-1; v_gene: TRBV12-3/TRBV12-4; d_gene: -; abundance: few; CDR3nt: TGTGCCAGCAGTTCAGTCAGGGACACTGAAGCTTTCTTT; CDR3aa: CASSSVRDTEAFF
j_gene: TRBJ1-2; v_gene: TRBV29-1; d_gene: -; abundance: few; CDR3nt: TGCAGCGTTGAAACTCTGAAGGGCTTCTATGGCTACACCTTC; CDR3aa: CSVETLKGFYGYTF
j_gene: TRBJ1-1; v_gene: TRBV18; d_gene: -; abundance: -; CDR3nt: TGTGCCAGCTCACTTCGAACAGAAATGAACACTGAAGCTTTCTTT; CDR3aa: CASSLRTEMNTEAFF
j_gene: TRBJ2-1; v_gene: TRBV27; d_gene: -; abundance: few; CDR3nt: TGTGCCAGCCTTCGTTGGGGGAGGGGGTACAATGAGCAGTTCTTC; CDR3aa: CASLRWGRGYNEQFF
j_gene: TRBJ2-1; v_gene: TRBV3-1; d_gene: -; abundance: -; CDR3nt: TGTGCCAGCAGCCAAGGTAGCATGTACAATGAGCAGTTCTTC; CDR3aa: CASSQGSMYNEQFF
j_gene: TRBJ1-5; v_gene: TRBV7-2; d_gene: -; abundance: -; CDR3nt: TGTGCCAGCAACAGAGGCAGCAATCAGCCCCAGCATTTT; CDR3aa: CASNRGSNQPQHF
j_gene: TRBJ2-5; v_gene: TRBV5-4; d_gene: -; abundance: few; CDR3nt: TGTGCCAGCAGCTTGGCTAGTAGCCTCTCGGAGACCCAGTACTTC; CDR3aa: CASSLASSLSETQYF
j_gene: TRBJ1-2; v_gene: TRBV20-1; d_gene: -; abundance: few; CDR3nt: TGCAGTGCTAGAGAGGCCGGGGCGGGTGTGTACTATGGCTACACCTTC; CDR3aa: CSAREAGAGVYYGYTF
j_gene: TRBJ2-1; v_gene: TRBV28; d_gene: TRBD2; abundance: -; CDR3nt: TGTGCCAGCAGTTTAAATCTGGCAGGGGGTAATCTAGCGGGAGGTAGGAATGAGCAGTTCTTC; CDR3aa: CASSLNLAGGNLAGGRNEQFF
j_gene: TRBJ2-7; v_gene: TRBV7-2; d_gene: TRBD2; abundance: many; CDR3nt: TGTGCCAGCAGCTTAGGACTAGCGAGCTCCGAGCAGTACTTC; CDR3aa: CASSLGLASSEQYF
j_gene: TRBJ2-3; v_gene: TRBV6-2/TRBV6-3; d_gene: -; abundance: -; CDR3nt: TGTGCCAGCACCCGCAGAGGATACACAGGTACGCAGTATTTT; CDR3aa: CASTRRGYTGTQYF
j_gene: TRBJ2-2; v_gene: TRBV15; d_gene: -; abundance: few; CDR3nt: TGTGCCACCAGCAGTCAAAGAACGGAGGGAGTACGCACCGGGGAGCTGTTTTTT; CDR3aa: CATSSQRTEGVRTGELFF
j_gene: TRBJ1-1; v_gene: TRBV2; d_gene: -; abundance: -; CDR3nt: TGTGCCAGCAGTGGTGAGACGATCTCTGAAGCTTTCTTT; CDR3aa: CASSGETISEAFF
j_gene: TRBJ1-4; v_gene: TRBV10-3; d_gene: TRBD1; abundance: -; CDR3nt: TGTACCATCAGCCAGACAGGGACGACTAATGAAAAACTGTTTTTT; CDR3aa: CTISQTGTTNEKLFF
j_gene: TRBJ2-7; v_gene: TRBV7-2; d_gene: -; abundance: many; CDR3nt: TGTGCCAGCAGCTCCAATCAGGGATACGAGCAGTACTTC; CDR3aa: CASSSNQGYEQYF
j_gene: TRBJ1-1; v_gene: TRBV6-1; d_gene: -; abundance: many; CDR3nt: TGTGCCAGCAGTAGCCTCCCGACCCACTTCACTGAAGCTTTCTTT; CDR3aa: CASSSLPTHFTEAFF
j_gene: TRBJ2-7; v_gene: TRBV28; d_gene: TRBD1; abundance: -; CDR3nt: TGTGCCAGCAGTTCCCCCACCCCTCGCGACAGGGCCATATACGAGCAGTACTTC; CDR3aa: CASSSPTPRDRAIYEQYF
j_gene: TRBJ2-6; v_gene: TRBV7-2; d_gene: -; abundance: -; CDR3nt: TGTGCCAGCAGCTTAGTAGGGCGAGGGGCCAACGTCCTGACTTTC; CDR3aa: CASSLVGRGANVLTF
j_gene: TRBJ2-3; v_gene: TRBV12-3/TRBV12-4; d_gene: -; abundance: -; CDR3nt: TGTGCCAGCACAGGGAGGAACACAGATACGCAGTATTTT; CDR3aa: CASTGRNTDTQYF
j_gene: TRBJ2-3; v_gene: TRBV29-1; d_gene: TRBD2; abundance: few; CDR3nt: TGCAGCGTTGGGGAGTTGACTAGCGGGAGAGCTAGCACAGATACGCAGTATTTT; CDR3aa: CSVGELTSGRASTDTQYF
j_gene: TRBJ2-6; v_gene: TRBV19; d_gene: -; abundance: -; CDR3nt: TGTGCCAGTAGTCCTACAGTCTCTGGGGCCAACGTCCTGACTTTC; CDR3aa: CASSPTVSGANVLTF
j_gene: TRBJ1-2; v_gene: TRBV13; d_gene: TRBD1; abundance: many; CDR3nt: TGTGCCAGCAGCTCCGACAGGGCAATCTATGGCTACACCTTC; CDR3aa: CASSSDRAIYGYTF
j_gene: TRBJ1-1; v_gene: TRBV6-5; d_gene: -; abundance: many; CDR3nt: TGTGCCAGCAGTTATCTTGACACTGAAGCTTTCTTT; CDR3aa: CASSYLDTEAFF
j_gene: TRBJ2-1; v_gene: TRBV6-1; d_gene: TRBD1; abundance: few; CDR3nt: TGTGCCAGCACCTTTCCCCGGGACAGGGGCTTTCGTGCCTACAATGAGCAGTTCTTC; CDR3aa: CASTFPRDRGFRAYNEQFF
j_gene: TRBJ2-3; v_gene: TRBV5-1; d_gene: -; abundance: few; CDR3nt: TGCGCCAGTGCCCAGAGCACAGATACGCAGTATTTT; CDR3aa: CASAQSTDTQYF
j_gene: TRBJ2-7; v_gene: TRBV12-3/TRBV12-4; d_gene: -; abundance: many; CDR3nt: TGTGCCAGCAGTCTCCGGGTCGAGCAGTACTTC; CDR3aa: CASSLRVEQYF
j_gene: TRBJ2-3; v_gene: TRBV3-1; d_gene: -; abundance: -; CDR3nt: TGTGCCAGCAGCCACAGGGGGGCAGATACGCAGTATTTT; CDR3aa: CASSHRGADTQYF
j_gene: TRBJ2-6; v_gene: TRBV6-1; d_gene: TRBD2; abundance: -; CDR3nt: TGTGCCAGCAGACCGCTAGCGGGAGGGGCTGGGGCCAACGTCCTGACTTTC; CDR3aa: CASRPLAGGAGANVLTF
j_gene: TRBJ2-1; v_gene: TRBV18; d_gene: TRBD2; abundance: once; CDR3nt: TGTGCCAGCTCACCTGAACTAGCGGGAAACAATGAGCAGTTCTTC; CDR3aa: CASSPELAGNNEQFF
j_gene: TRBJ1-1; v_gene: TRBV30; d_gene: -; abundance: many; CDR3nt: TGTGCCTGGAGTGTATCCAGGACTGAAGCTTTCTTT; CDR3aa: CAWSVSRTEAFF
j_gene: TRBJ2-3; v_gene: TRBV19; d_gene: TRBD2; abundance: once; CDR3nt: TGTGCCAGTAGTGTCCTAGCGGGGTCCCTCACAGATACGCAGTATTTT; CDR3aa: CASSVLAGSLTDTQYF
j_gene: TRBJ2-1; v_gene: TRBV6-5; d_gene: TRBD2; abundance: few; CDR3nt: TGTGCCAGCAGTTGGACGACTAGCGGCAATGAGCAGTTCTTC; CDR3aa: CASSWTTSGNEQFF
j_gene: TRBJ2-1; v_gene: TRBV5-1; d_gene: -; abundance: -; CDR3nt: TGCGCCAGCAGCTCGTTTGGGAGCGGGAATGAGCAGTTCTTC; CDR3aa: CASSSFGSGNEQFF
j_gene: TRBJ2-7; v_gene: TRBV5-1; d_gene: -; abundance: -; CDR3nt: TGCGCCAGCAGCTCGGGGGTTGATAGCGCCTACGAGCAGTACTTC; CDR3aa: CASSSGVDSAYEQYF
j_gene: TRBJ1-5; v_gene: TRBV12-3/TRBV12-4; d_gene: -; abundance: few; CDR3nt: TGTGCCAGCAGTTTTGGCCGGACAGGCAATCAGCCCCAGCATTTT; CDR3aa: CASSFGRTGNQPQHF
j_gene: TRBJ1-5; v_gene: TRBV20-1; d_gene: -; abundance: few; CDR3nt: TGCAGTGGCACCCACGGACCTCCCAATCAGCCCCAGCATTTT; CDR3aa: CSGTHGPPNQPQHF
j_gene: TRBJ2-5; v_gene: TRBV3-1; d_gene: -; abundance: -; CDR3nt: TGTGCCAGCAGCCAATTCCAAGAGACCCAGTACTTC; CDR3aa: CASSQFQETQYF